The 14 T cell receptor beta chains below were found in one sample sequenced in a study of OX40 agonist ivuxolimab in advanced cancers. Measured with immunoSEQ multiplex PCR; TCRdb has only the in-frame clones, and not every one. This table has 65,000 to 80,000 clones, approximately 81% appearing once. Sequencing was performed on CD4+ or CD8+ T cells sorted from blood, taken in a trial of the OX40 agonist ivuxolimab. Receptors originate from an adult with an advanced solid tumor such as melanoma, head and neck, liver or kidney cancer.

This clone was seen more than once but under ten times. This chain joins TRBV19 and TRBJ2-1, with TRBD1 identical over 9 bases. Looked up from germline, CDR1 is LNHDA and CDR2 is SQIVND (reference sequence). This CDR3 is built from 17 residues. With V trimmed by 2 bases and J by 2 bases, 7 bases remained unmatched. In nucleotides, the CDR3 is TGTGCCAGTAGTATAACCCGGGACAGGGCTACCTACAATGAGCAGTTCTTC. It yields the protein CASSITRDRATYNEQFF.

This chain connects TRBV13 to TRBJ2-3; no clear D gene. This CDR3 contains 13 residues. CDR1 is PRHDT, CDR2 FYEKMQ, per germline (reference sequence). The ends were cut back, 2 bases at V and 6 bases at J, with 9 bases in the middle. CDR3 sequence: CASSLKGRDTQYF. The CDR3 DNA reads TGTGCCAGCAGCTTAAAGGGCAGGGATACGCAGTATTTT.

V usage is TRBV9 and J usage is TRBJ1-1; TRBD1 agrees at 7 bases. Germline trimming cut 0 bases from V and 8 bases from J; bases unmatched to any gene: 10. The CDR3 contains 15 residues. Germline V lookup: CDR1 SGDLS, CDR2 YYNGEE. CDR3 sequence (DNA): TGTGCCAGCAGCGTAGCTAGACAGGGTAATTCGGAAGCTTTCTTT. Amino acid sequence: CASSVARQGNSEAFF.

The genes are TRBV7-2 and TRBJ2-5, with TRBD2 identical over 15 bases. CDR1 and CDR2 from the germline V gene are SGHTA and FQGNSA. The CDR3 totals 16 residues. V shed 5 bases, J shed 1 base, and the junction held 2 bases outside the gene matches. The CDR3 spells CASSQGLAGGQETQYF. The CDR3 bases are TGTGCCAGCAGCCAGGGACTAGCGGGGGGCCAAGAGACCCAGTACTTC. Supplemented by reference TRBV7-2 and TRBJ2-5, the full variable domain reads GAGVSQSPSNKVTEKGKDVELRCDPISGHTALYWYRQSLGQGLEFLIYFQGNSAPDKSGLPSDRFSAERTGGSVSTLTIQRTQQEDSAVYLCASSQGLAGGQETQYFGPGTRLLVL.

This clone was counted a few times. V and J are TRBV5-6 and TRBJ2-5; D gene unclear. Germline values: CDR1 SGHDT, CDR2 YYEEEE. V shed 1 base and J shed 3 bases, with 10 bases lying between them. This CDR3 contains 14 residues. CDR3 coding DNA: TGTGCCAGCAGCTTGACGGCAGTCAAAGAGACCCAGTACTTC. This encodes CASSLTAVKETQYF.

CDR3 amino acids: CASSPPRDTGELFF. CDR3 bases: TGTGCCAGCTCACCCCCCCGGGACACCGGGGAGCTGTTTTTT. The rearrangement uses TRBV18 and TRBJ2-2; D remains unclear. The CDR3 has 14 amino acids. Germline values: CDR1 KGHSH, CDR2 LQKENI. V lost 3 bases and J 3 bases, leaving 8 bases between the germline ends.

V usage is TRBV7-2 and J usage is TRBJ1-1, with D possibly being TRBD1 (6 bases). Germline V lookup: CDR1 SGHTA, CDR2 FQGNSA. V lost 2 bases and J 1 base, leaving 11 bases between the germline ends. This CDR3 contains 15 residues. CDR3 coding DNA: TGTGCCAGCAGCTTACAAGGGGGGACGAACACTGAAGCTTTCTTT. It translates to CASSLQGGTNTEAFF.

V and J are TRBV6-5 and TRBJ1-4; 8 bases match TRBD1. The CDR3 is made up of 16 amino acids. The germline CDR1 and CDR2 sequences are MNHEY and SVGAGI. Unmatched junction bases numbered 11, after V lost 4 bases and J lost 7 bases. CDR3 residues: CASSLGQADSGEKLFF. CDR3 DNA: TGTGCCAGCAGTTTGGGACAGGCTGACAGTGGTGAAAAACTGTTTTTT.

The table lists this clone with a few counts. The DNA of the CDR3 is TGTGCCAGTAGTCCACGGACTAGCGGGGGGGGTTCCTACAATGAGCAGTTCTTC. It specifies CASSPRTSGGGSYNEQFF. The chain couples TRBV19 to TRBJ2-1; TRBD2 matches 15 bases. CDR3 length equals 18 residues. V lost 5 bases to trimming and J lost 1 base; unmatched junction nucleotides: 6. Germline CDR1 is LNHDA and CDR2 is SQIVND (reference sequence).

This chain links TRBV19 with TRBJ1-5; 7 nucleotides match TRBD1. The ends lost 4 bases at V and 2 bases at J; junction bases unmatched: 8. The CDR3 is 16 residues long. In germline, CDR1 is LNHDA, CDR2 SQIVND (reference sequence). The CDR3 nucleotides are TGTGCCAGTAGTAATGAGGGGGCGCGAGGCAATCAGCCCCAGCATTTT. Translated: CASSNEGARGNQPQHF. Variable domain in full (rest from reference TRBV19 and TRBJ1-5): DGGITQSPKYLFRKEGQNVTLSCEQNLNHDAMYWYRQDPGQGLRLIYYSQIVNDFQKGDIAEGYSVSREKKESFPLTVTSAQKNPTAFYLCASSNEGARGNQPQHFGDGTRLSIL.

This sequence joins TRBV5-4 and TRBJ2-3; 9 bases line up with TRBD2. The CDR3 length is 15 residues. The V gene's germline CDR1 is SGHNT and CDR2 YYREEE (reference sequence). V lost 4 bases and J lost 5; bases outside the gene matches: 8. Here the CDR3 reads CASSPSGAGGDTQYF. The CDR3 DNA reads as TGTGCCAGCAGCCCTAGCGGGGCTGGGGGAGATACGCAGTATTTT. Supplemented by reference TRBV5-4 and TRBJ2-3, the full variable domain reads ETGVTQSPTHLIKTRGQQVTLRCSSQSGHNTVSWYQQALGQGPQFIFQYYREEENGRGNFPPRFSGLQFPNYSSELNVNALELDDSALYLCASSPSGAGGDTQYFGPGTRLTVL.

CDR3 residues: CASSIDGTDYNEQFF. Written as DNA, the CDR3 is TGTGCCAGCTCCATTGACGGGACGGATTACAATGAGCAGTTCTTC. The chain employs TRBV7-3 and TRBJ2-1, with D perhaps given as TRBD1 or TRBD2 (5 bases each). The germline V and J ends were trimmed by 8 bases and 4 bases, with 18 bases remaining between them. Germline V CDR1 and CDR2: SGHTA, FQGTGA. This CDR3 spans 15 amino acids.

This rearrangement joins TRBV11-2 to TRBJ2-3, with D perhaps TRBD2 (7 bases). The germline gives CDR1 SGHAT, CDR2 FQNNGV. The CDR3 is 15 residues long. V was shortened by 5 bases and J by 1 base, with 13 bases between the two germline ends. CDR3 protein: CASSLRGGGTDTQYF. The CDR3 nucleotides are TGTGCCAGCAGCCTTCGAGGGGGGGGCACAGATACGCAGTATTTT.

The chain uses TRBV5-6 and TRBJ2-7; 8 positions match TRBD1. CDR3 size: 15 residues. The germline CDR1 and CDR2 sequences are SGHDT and YYEEEE. J was trimmed by 3 bases and V by 3 bases; bases with no gene match: 8. CDR3 DNA sequence: TGTGCCAGCAGCTCCCTCCGGGACAGGCACTACGAGCAGTACTTC. Protein: CASSSLRDRHYEQYF.